This TCR beta chain was identified during a study of cytomegalovirus exposure and HLA in healthy donors (dated by TCRdb to about 2017). Regarding the complete study: An earlier analysis of some 620 of the donors reported 276 Gb of sequence data and 117 million unique TCR beta sequences obtained from roughly 170 million T cells. An early release that covered 500 to 800 HLA-typed donors contained approximately 300 gigabases of sequencing data and 80 million or so unique TCR sequences. Of the 300 to 500 genotyped donors, 65% to 90% were placed in the genetic ancestry cluster associated with self-reported Caucasian donors. The study was designed to test whether signatures of past pathogen exposure could be identified by cataloging public T cell receptors. Using immunosequencing, the study profiled T cell repertoires from about 650 subjects and related those repertoires to cytomegalovirus serostatus. A separate validation cohort of about 110 different subjects was used in addition to the roughly 620-subject first cohort. High-throughput TCR immunosequencing, statistical association of individual TCRs with disease status, and machine learning were combined to predict cytomegalovirus infection status. In a later analysis, previously published TCR beta repertoires from 666 donors were re-analyzed and high-resolution HLA genotyping was added so that TCR occurrence patterns could be studied. Rather than drawing on any new phenotypic data, the later analysis identified candidate immune exposures from TCR beta sequences and the way those sequences occurred across donors. An earlier analysis of fewer than 700 of the donors applied high-throughput TCR beta sequencing to assess whether each TCR beta V gene segment acted as functional or pseudogenic. Alongside the repertoire data, information on donor age, sex, ethnicity and CMV serostatus was compiled. A later genetic analysis used genome-wide SNP genotypes for 398 of the 666 donors, treating that subset as a discovery cohort. All discovery cohort repertoires had been generated on a single sequencing platform. HLA typing included class I and class II loci at four-digit resolution. The number of typed donors differed by locus: about 620-640 for A, B, C, DRB1 and DQB1; about 520 for DQA1; 606 for DPA1; and around 490 for DPB1. Five DR-DQ haplotypes were treated as single units for association and clustering because of strong linkage in the cohort. Among roughly 370 genotyped donors of the cohort, an average of 235,054 unique TCR beta nucleotide sequences were sequenced per donor, approximately 20% of them non-productive. Findings and caveats that apply to the study as a whole: Compared with the 666-donor mean, donors in an Asian-associated ancestry cluster had fewer N-insertions in productive TCRs, according to a later genetic analysis. A later analysis associated 15,000 or so TCR beta sequences with specific HLA alleles at a false discovery rate of 0.05. Because some donors lacked HLA typing at each locus, the association tests relied only on the typed subset. According to a later analysis, TCR association rates differed among HLA loci, with DRB1 alleles showing the most associated TCRs and HLA-C alleles showing the fewest. The authors suggested that the approach could potentially be extended to other disease states and immunological phenotypes. The classifier was reported to diagnose cytomegalovirus status with high specificity and sensitivity in both the original and validation cohorts. Correlated functional status among segregating V segments might be attributable to linkage disequilibrium, but an unknown experimental factor could not be ruled out. Most CMV-associated TCR beta chains appeared to be HLA-restricted in a later analysis, and the HLA associations seemed to be driven largely by CMV exposure. An association between a missense DCLRE1C variant and V-gene and J-gene trimming of TCR beta chains was found in a later genetic analysis and replicated in an independent cohort. Only TCR beta chains were sequenced in this cohort, and the absence of alpha or paired-chain data limited detectable features. The only immune exposure information available for the cohort was CMV serostatus. In a later analysis, HLA-associated TCR beta chains were found to be more clonally expanded and to have lower generation probabilities than equally common non-associated chains. A further reported finding was that TCR beta sequences accurately predicted the HLA-A and HLA-B alleles for most subjects in the first cohort. The earlier analysis of some 540 of the donors excluded about 16 rarely observed V segments, including chromosome 9 orphons, because counts were too low. A later analysis reported that several top co-occurrence clusters appeared linked to parvovirus B19, influenza, CMV and Epstein-Barr virus. A cluster of highly shared sequence variants was judged likely to represent a technical artifact of the sequencing pipeline. Across donors, most TCR sequences were observed very rarely, whereas some public TCRs were present in many individuals. Because the 87-base-pair reads could not distinguish some IMGT-functional V segments, including TRBV6-2 and TRBV6-3, those segments were excluded. In an earlier analysis of over 550 of the donors, most TCR beta V segments were observed in productive rearrangements about 87% or about 30% of the time, broadly matching IMGT annotations. A few of the identified cytomegalovirus-associated TCR beta chains were confirmed in vitro to be specific for cytomegalovirus antigens. Presence/absence analyses assumed roughly uniform sequencing depth across donors, an assumption that may not hold. The study gave a list of around 170 TCR beta chains associated with cytomegalovirus. Strong co-occurrence of HLA alleles, especially DR and DQ, made assigning TCR associations to individual alleles difficult.

In total, fewer than 750 healthy bone marrow donors made up the cohort. At the time of sampling, all cohort members were nominally healthy, though unrecorded immune exposures were likely present. Of the 700 or so cohort members, around 310 had a positive CMV serostatus and about 360 had a negative one, while no CMV serostatus was recorded for the donor. Each donor provided a peripheral blood sample, and peripheral blood mononuclear cells were used for TCR beta sequencing. The Qiagen DNeasy Blood Extraction Kit was used to extract genomic DNA from the blood cell samples. About this clone: There is no known antigen for this receptor. No much larger clone is present one base from it, and per-base qualities are unavailable.

Receptors were amplified or captured by the immunoSEQ multiplex PCR assay. A mixture of 60 forward primers for TCR Vbeta segments and 13 reverse primers for TCR Jbeta segments was used in the multiplex PCR. The CDR3 region of rearranged TCR beta genes was amplified from genomic DNA with a multiplex PCR assay. Amplified TCR beta libraries were sequenced as 87-base-pair reads on the Illumina HiSeq System. On the authors' methods: In a later analysis, tens of millions of unique TCR beta chains were counted across the 650 to 750 repertoires, and roughly 11 million of these chains were shared by at least two donors. To remove PCR and sequencing errors, raw reads were error-corrected and collapsed into unique sequences using a nearest-neighbor algorithm that merged closely related sequences. Alignment of CDR3 sequences to IMGT reference sequences was used to assign V, D and J gene segments. For a sequence to be retained, at least a six-nucleotide match to both a V gene segment and a J gene segment was required. A rearrangement counted as productive if the CDR3 had no stop codons and remained in frame with V and J, and every other rearrangement counted as non-productive. Following IMGT convention, CDR3 was defined as the stretch from the second conserved V-encoded cysteine up to the conserved J-encoded phenylalanine. In an earlier analysis of 550 to 650 of the donors, sequences lacking an unambiguous match to a single V gene segment were excluded. In an earlier analysis of several hundred of the donors, V segments were called functional above 56.7% productive rearrangements and were called segregating when the between-donor standard deviation exceeded 5%. A statistical classification framework was built to diagnose cytomegalovirus status from the catalog of TCR beta chain sequences. In a later analysis, TCR nucleotide sequences were compared against IMGT/GENE-DB human TR gene sequences so that V and J genes could be assigned. Using the TCRdist pipeline, a later analysis assigned CDR3 sequences along with most-parsimonious VDJ recombination scenarios. In a later analysis, every TCR beta chain was defined by the combination of its CDR3 amino acid sequence and its V-gene family, and reads without a unique V-gene family were dropped. To address suspected cross-contamination and a sequencing artifact, a later analysis removed 550 to 750 highly shared, low-generation-probability nucleotide sequences. A later analysis calculated a clonal expansion index for each public chain from normalized within-repertoire ranks of inferred template counts. In a later analysis, generation probabilities were computed with a VDJ recombination model fitted to out-of-frame rearrangements, and the resulting probabilities were checked against IGoR. A later analysis scored TCR-TCR, TCR-HLA and TCR-CMV co-occurrence with hypergeometric tests, applying a repertoire-size bias correction to TCR pairs. To estimate false discovery rates, a later analysis permuted the HLA or CMV assignments 20 times. A later analysis grouped co-occurring TCRs with DBSCAN, adding TCRdist sequence similarity when clustering within HLA-allele-positive subsets. Co-occurrence clustering excluded repertoires with fewer than 30,000 or more than 120,000 public chains, plus five with anomalous nucleotide sharing. TCRdb retrieved this table from immuneACCESS and kept in-frame rearrangements only. Not all clones are present; in checked studies, unresolved V genes account for under half, and no reason is known for the remainder. For V, J and clone size, that table is used; D and trimming come from the DNA. The sample has approximately 100,000 clones on record, over 60% of them singletons. The ten largest make up roughly 8.4% of the sample.

From the cysteine through the phenylalanine, the CDR3 covers 16 amino acids. CDR3 DNA only is kept here, 48 bases in frame from base 1. The CDR1 and CDR2 encoded by the germline V gene (reference sequence) are SEHNR and FQNEAQ. Trimming removed 4 bases from V and 3 bases from J; the gene matches leave 12 bases unexplained. The specimen sequenced was PBMCs. This chain joins TRBV7-9 to TRBJ2-7, and 7 junctional nucleotides match TRBD1. The TCR was taken from a human donor in good health. In nucleotide form, the sequence is TGTGCCAGCAGCTATAGAGTTCTTCGGGACAGCTACGAGCAGTACTTC. Its translation is CASSYRVLRDSYEQYF.